This TCR beta chain was sequenced in a study of shared clonotypes between healthy human individuals. Study results and caveats: Clonotype sharing among donors likely depends on sequencing depth.

With respect to this clone: What it binds is unknown.

Recent vaccinations or acute infections were absent in the healthy HIV-negative adult donors. Unsorted PBMC DNA was run through sequencing on ten immunoSEQ deep assay plates. Original methodology: There were no quality scores in the junction-only immunoSEQ sequences, so filtering differed. Sequencing used immunoSEQ multiplex PCR; TCRdb keeps in-frame clones, though not all of them. The DNA was the basis for D and trimming; V, J and clone size are from that table. The sample includes some 490,000 clones, roughly 80% of them seen just once. The CDR3 consists of 16 residues. The germline gives CDR1 MNHNY, CDR2 SVGAGI (reference sequence). Trimming cost V 2 bases and J 1 base, with 12 bases left between them.

The chain links TRBV6-6 to TRBJ2-1; possible D gene TRBD2, 5 bases. The TCR originated in a woman between 40 and 55 years old in good health. Some clones in this sample may be carry-over from other donors' samples. The sequenced sample was PBMCs. CDR3 loop: CASSYPHGGSYNEQFF. The CDR3 coding sequence is TGTGCCAGCAGTTACCCTCACGGAGGTTCCTACAATGAGCAGTTCTTC.